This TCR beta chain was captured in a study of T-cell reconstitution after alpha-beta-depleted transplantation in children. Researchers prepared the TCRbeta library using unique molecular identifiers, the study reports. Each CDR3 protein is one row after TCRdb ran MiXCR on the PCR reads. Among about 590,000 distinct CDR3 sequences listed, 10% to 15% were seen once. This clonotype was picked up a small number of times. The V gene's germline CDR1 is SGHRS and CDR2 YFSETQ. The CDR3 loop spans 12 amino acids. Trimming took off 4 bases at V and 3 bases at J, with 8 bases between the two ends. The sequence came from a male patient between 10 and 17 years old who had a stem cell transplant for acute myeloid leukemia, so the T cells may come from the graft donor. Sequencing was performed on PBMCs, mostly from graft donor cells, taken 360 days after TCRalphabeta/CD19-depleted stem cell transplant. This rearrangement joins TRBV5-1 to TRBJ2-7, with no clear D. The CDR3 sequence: CASSGTLYEQYF. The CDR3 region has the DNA TGCGCCAGCAGCGGAACCCTCTACGAGCAGTACTTC.